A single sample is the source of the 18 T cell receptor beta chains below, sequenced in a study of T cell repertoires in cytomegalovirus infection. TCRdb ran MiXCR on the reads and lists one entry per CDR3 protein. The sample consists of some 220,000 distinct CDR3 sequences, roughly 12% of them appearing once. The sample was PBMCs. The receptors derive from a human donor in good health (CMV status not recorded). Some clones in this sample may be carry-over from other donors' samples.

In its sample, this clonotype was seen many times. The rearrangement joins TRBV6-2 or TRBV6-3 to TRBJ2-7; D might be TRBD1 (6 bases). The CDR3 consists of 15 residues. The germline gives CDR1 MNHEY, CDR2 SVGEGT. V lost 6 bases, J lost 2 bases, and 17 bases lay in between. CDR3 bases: TGTGCCAGCAGCTTCGGGACACACTCTGCCTACGAGCAGTACTTC. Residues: CASSFGTHSAYEQYF.

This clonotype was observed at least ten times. The CDR3 reads CASSREASAPQHF. CDR3 DNA: TGTGCCAGCAGCCGCGAAGCTTCGGCGCCCCAGCATTTT. The chain joins TRBV7-8 to TRBJ1-5; no reliable D call. There are 13 residues in the CDR3. Germline values: CDR1 SGHVS, CDR2 FQNEAQ. Trimming took off 5 bases at V and 9 bases at J, with 14 bases between the two ends.

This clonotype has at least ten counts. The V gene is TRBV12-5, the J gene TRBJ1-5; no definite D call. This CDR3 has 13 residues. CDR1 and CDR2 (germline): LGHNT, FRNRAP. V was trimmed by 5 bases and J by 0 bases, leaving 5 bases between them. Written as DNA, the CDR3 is TGTGCTAGTGGTGACAATAGCAATCAGCCCCAGCATTTT. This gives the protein CASGDNSNQPQHF.

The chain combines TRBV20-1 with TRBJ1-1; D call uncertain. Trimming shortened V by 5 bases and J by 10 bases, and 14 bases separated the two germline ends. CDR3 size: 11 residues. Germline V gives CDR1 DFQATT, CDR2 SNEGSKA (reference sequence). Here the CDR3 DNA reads TGCAGTGCTTCCCCAGGCGGTAGAGCTTTCTTT. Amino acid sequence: CSASPGGRAFF.

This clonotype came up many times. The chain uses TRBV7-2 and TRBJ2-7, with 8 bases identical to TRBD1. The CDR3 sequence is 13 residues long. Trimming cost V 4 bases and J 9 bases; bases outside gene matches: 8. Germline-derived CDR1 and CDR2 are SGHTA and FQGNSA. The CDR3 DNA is TGTGCCAGCAGCTCCCGGACAGGGTGGGCGCAGTACTTC. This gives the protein CASSSRTGWAQYF.

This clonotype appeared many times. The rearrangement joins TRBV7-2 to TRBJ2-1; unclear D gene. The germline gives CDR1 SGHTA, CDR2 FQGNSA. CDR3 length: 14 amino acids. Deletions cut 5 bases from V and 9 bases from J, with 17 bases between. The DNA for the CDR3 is TGTGCCAGCAGCAGCGCCGTAGCCTCTGGTGAGCAGTTCTTC. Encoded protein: CASSSAVASGEQFF. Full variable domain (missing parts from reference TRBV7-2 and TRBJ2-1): GAGVSQSPSNKVTEKGKDVELRCDPISGHTALYWYRQSLGQGLEFLIYFQGNSAPDKSGLPSDRFSAERTGGSVSTLTIQRTQQEDSAVYLCASSSAVASGEQFFGPGTRLTVL.

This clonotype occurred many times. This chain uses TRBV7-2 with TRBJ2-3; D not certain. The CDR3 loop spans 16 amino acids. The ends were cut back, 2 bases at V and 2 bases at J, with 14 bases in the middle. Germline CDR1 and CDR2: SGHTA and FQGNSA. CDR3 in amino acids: CASSLLPTPSTDTQYF. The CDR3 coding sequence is TGTGCCAGCAGCTTATTACCCACTCCCTCCACAGATACGCAGTATTTT.

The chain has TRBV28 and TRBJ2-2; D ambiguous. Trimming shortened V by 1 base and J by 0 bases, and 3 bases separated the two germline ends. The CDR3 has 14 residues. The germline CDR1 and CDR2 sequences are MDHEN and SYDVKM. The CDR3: CASSLYANTGELFF. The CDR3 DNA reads TGTGCCAGCAGTTTATATGCGAACACCGGGGAGCTGTTTTTT.

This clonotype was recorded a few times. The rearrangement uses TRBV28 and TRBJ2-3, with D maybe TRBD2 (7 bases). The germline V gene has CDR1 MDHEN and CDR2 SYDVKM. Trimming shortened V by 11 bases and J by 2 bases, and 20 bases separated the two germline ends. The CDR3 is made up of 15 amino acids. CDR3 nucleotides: TGTGCCGGGGAGGGGGGGAGAGGGGTCACAGATACGCAGTATTTT. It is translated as CAGEGGRGVTDTQYF.

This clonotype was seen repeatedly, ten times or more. The CDR3 nucleotides are TGTGCCAGCAGCTTAGAGCGGGCAGACGGATACGGCTACACCTTC. Amino acids: CASSLERADGYGYTF. The chain has TRBV7-9 and TRBJ1-2, with D unresolved. V lost 1 base and J lost 8, with 17 bases in between. The germline V gene has CDR1 SEHNR and CDR2 FQNEAQ (reference sequence). The CDR3 is 15 residues long.

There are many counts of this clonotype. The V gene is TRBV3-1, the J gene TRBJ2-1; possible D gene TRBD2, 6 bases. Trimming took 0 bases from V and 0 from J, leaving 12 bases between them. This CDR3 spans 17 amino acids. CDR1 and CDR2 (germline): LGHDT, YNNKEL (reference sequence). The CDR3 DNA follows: TGTGCCAGCAGCCAAGATTTGGTTAGCGGCTCCTACAATGAGCAGTTCTTC. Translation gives CASSQDLVSGSYNEQFF.

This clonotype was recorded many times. CDR3 bases: TGTGCCAGCAGCTTAGCTACAAGGGCTGCTGAGCAGTTCTTC. Translating it yields CASSLATRAAEQFF. The chain uses TRBV7-2 and TRBJ2-1; D call uncertain. Trimming stripped 0 bases from V and 9 bases from J, with 12 bases between. Germline CDR1 reads SGHTA; CDR2 reads FQGNSA. The CDR3 sequence is 14 residues long.

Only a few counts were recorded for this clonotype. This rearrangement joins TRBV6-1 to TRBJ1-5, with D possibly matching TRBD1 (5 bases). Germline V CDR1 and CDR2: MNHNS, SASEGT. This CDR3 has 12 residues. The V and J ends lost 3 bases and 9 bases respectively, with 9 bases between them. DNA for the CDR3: TGTGCCAGCAGTGAGGGGCACAGGCCCCAGCATTTT. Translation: CASSEGHRPQHF.

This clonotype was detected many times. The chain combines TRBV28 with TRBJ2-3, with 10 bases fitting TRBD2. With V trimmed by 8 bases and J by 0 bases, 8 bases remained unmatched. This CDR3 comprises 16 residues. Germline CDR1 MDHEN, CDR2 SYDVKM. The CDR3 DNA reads TGTGCCAGCTTTCCTAGCGGGAGCCTGAGCACAGATACGCAGTATTTT. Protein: CASFPSGSLSTDTQYF.

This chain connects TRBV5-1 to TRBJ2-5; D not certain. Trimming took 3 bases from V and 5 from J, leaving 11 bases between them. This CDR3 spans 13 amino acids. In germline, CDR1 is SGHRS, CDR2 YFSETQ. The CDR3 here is CASSSGSTETQYF. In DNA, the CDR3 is TGCGCCAGCAGCTCCGGGTCTACGGAGACCCAGTACTTC.

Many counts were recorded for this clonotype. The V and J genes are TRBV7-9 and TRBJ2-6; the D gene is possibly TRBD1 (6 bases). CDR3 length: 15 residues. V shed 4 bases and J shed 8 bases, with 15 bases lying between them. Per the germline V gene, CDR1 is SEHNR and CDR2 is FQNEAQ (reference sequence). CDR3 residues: CASSSDRRGSNVLTF. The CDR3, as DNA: TGTGCCAGCAGCTCCGACAGGCGCGGATCCAACGTCCTGACTTTC.

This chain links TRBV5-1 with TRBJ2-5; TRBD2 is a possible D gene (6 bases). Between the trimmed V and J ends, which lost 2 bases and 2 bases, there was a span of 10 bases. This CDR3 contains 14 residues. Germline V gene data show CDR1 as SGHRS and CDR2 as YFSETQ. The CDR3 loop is CASSFGGSQETQYF. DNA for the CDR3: TGCGCCAGCAGCTTTGGGGGGAGTCAAGAGACCCAGTACTTC. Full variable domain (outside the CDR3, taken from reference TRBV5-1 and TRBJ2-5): KAGVTQTPRYLIKTRGQQVTLSCSPISGHRSVSWYQQTPGQGLQFLFEYFSETQRNKGNFPGRFSGRQFSNSRSEMNVSTLELGDSALYLCASSFGGSQETQYFGPGTRLLVL.

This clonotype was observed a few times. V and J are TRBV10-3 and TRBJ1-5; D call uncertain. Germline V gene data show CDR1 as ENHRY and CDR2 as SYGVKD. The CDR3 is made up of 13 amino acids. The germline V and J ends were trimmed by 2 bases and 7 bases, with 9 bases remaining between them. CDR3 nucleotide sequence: TGTGCCATCAGTGAGGATCGGGCGCAGCCCCAGCATTTT. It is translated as CAISEDRAQPQHF.